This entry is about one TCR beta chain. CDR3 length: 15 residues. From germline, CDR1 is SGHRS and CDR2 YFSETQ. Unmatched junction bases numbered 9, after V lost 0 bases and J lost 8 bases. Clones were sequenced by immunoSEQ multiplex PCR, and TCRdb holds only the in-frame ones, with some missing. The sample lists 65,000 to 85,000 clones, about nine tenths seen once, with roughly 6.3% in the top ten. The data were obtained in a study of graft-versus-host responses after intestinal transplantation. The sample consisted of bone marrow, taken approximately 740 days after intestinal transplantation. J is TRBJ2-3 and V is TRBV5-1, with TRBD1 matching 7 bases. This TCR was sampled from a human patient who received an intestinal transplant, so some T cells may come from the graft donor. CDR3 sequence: CASSLEEGAKVTQYF. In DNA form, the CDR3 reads TGCGCCAGCAGCTTGGAAGAGGGGGCGAAGGTTACGCAGTATTTT.